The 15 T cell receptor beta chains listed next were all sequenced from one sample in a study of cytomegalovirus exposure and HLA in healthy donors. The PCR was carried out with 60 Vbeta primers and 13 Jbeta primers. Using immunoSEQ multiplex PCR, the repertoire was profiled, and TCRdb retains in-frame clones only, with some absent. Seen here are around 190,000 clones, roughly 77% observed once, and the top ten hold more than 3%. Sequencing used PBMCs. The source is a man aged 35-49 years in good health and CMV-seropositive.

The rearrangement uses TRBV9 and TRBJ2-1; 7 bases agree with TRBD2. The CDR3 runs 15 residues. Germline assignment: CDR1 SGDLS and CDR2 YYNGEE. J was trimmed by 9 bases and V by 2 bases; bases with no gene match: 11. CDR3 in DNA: TGTGCCAGCAGCGTTGTGTCTTTAGCGGGCGGTGAGCAGTTCTTC. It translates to CASSVVSLAGGEQFF.

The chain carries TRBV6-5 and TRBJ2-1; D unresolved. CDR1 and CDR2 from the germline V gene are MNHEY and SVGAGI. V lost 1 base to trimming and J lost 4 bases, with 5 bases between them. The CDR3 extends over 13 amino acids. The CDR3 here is CASSYYSYNEQFF. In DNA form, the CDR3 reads TGTGCCAGCAGTTACTACTCGTACAATGAGCAGTTCTTC.

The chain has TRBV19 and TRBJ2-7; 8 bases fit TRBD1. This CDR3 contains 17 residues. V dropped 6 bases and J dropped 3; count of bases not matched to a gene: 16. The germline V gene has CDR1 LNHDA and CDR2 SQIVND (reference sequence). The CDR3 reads CASSLTGAKSYNYEQYF. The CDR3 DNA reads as TGTGCCAGTAGCTTGACAGGGGCCAAATCCTATAACTACGAGCAGTACTTC.

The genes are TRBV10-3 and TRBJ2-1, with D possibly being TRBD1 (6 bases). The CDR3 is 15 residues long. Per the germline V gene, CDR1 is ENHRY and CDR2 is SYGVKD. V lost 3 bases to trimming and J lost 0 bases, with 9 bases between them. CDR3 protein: CAISDRGSSYNEQFF. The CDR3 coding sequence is TGTGCCATCAGTGACAGGGGTAGCTCCTACAATGAGCAGTTCTTC.

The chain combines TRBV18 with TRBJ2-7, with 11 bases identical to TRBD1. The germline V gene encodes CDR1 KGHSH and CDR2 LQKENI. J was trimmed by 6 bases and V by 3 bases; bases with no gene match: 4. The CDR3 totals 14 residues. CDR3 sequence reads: CASSPQDRGREQYF. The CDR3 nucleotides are TGTGCCAGCTCACCCCAGGACAGGGGGCGCGAGCAGTACTTC.

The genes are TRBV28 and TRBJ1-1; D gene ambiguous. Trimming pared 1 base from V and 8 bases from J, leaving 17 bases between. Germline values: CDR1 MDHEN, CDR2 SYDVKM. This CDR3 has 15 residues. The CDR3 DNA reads TGTGCCAGCAGTTTATACCCCCCCGGACGGGGAGAAGCTTTCTTT. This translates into CASSLYPPGRGEAFF.

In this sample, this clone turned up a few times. The CDR3 region has the DNA TGTGCCAGCAGCCCCGGGACAGGGTTCGCTAGGGGGCTGAACACTGAAGCTTTCTTT. This codes for CASSPGTGFARGLNTEAFF. This chain connects TRBV2 to TRBJ1-1; 9 bases fit TRBD1. V dropped 6 bases and J dropped 0; count of bases not matched to a gene: 17. CDR1 and CDR2 from the germline V gene are SNHLY and FYNNEI. The CDR3 has 19 amino acids. The entire variable domain, with the rest obtained from reference TRBV2 and TRBJ1-1, is as follows: EPEVTQTPSHQVTQMGQEVILRCVPISNHLYFYWYRQILGQKVEFLVSFYNNEISEKSEIFDDQFSVERPDGSNFTLKIRSTKLEDSAMYFCASSPGTGFARGLNTEAFFGQGTRLTVV.

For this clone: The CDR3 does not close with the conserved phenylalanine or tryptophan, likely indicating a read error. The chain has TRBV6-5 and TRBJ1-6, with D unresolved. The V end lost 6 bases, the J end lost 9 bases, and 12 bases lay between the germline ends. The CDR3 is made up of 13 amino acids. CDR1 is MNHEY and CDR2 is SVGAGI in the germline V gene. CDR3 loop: CASRGGLGSPLHL. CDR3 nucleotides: TGTGCCAGCAGGGGAGGGCTGGGTTCACCCCTCCACCTT.

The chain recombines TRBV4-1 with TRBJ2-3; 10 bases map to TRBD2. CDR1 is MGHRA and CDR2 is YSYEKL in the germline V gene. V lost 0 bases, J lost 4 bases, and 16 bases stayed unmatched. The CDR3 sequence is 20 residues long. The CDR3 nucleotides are TGCGCCAGCAGCCAAGAGAGGGGCTCAGCGGGAGGGCCTCGAGCAGATACGCAGTATTTT. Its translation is CASSQERGSAGGPRADTQYF.

CDR3 DNA sequence: TGTGCCAGCATCTACCAGACAGGGAACTATGGCTACACCTTC. Its translation is CASIYQTGNYGYTF. The rearrangement joins TRBV7-2 to TRBJ1-2; 7 bases fit TRBD1. J was trimmed by 2 bases and V by 7 bases; bases with no gene match: 7. This CDR3 has 14 residues. The germline gives CDR1 SGHTA, CDR2 FQGNSA.

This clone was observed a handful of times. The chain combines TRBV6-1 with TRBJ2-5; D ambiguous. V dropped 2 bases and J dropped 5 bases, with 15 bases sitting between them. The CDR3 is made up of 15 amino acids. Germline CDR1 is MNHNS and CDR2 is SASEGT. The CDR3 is CASSEFTVPAETQYF. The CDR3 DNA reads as TGTGCCAGCAGTGAATTCACTGTACCTGCGGAGACCCAGTACTTC.

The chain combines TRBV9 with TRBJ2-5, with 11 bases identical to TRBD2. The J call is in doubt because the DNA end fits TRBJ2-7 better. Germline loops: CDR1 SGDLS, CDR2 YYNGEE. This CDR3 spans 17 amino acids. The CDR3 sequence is CASSVAGPSGGPHEQYF. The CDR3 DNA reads TGTGCCAGCAGCGTAGCGGGACCTAGCGGGGGGCCCCACGAGCAGTACTTC.

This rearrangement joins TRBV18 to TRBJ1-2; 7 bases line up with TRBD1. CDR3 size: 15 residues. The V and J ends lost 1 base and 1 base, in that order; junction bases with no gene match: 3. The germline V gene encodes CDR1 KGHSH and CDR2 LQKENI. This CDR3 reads CASSPLTGVNYGYTF. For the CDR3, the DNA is TGTGCCAGCTCACCACTTACAGGGGTTAACTATGGCTACACCTTC.

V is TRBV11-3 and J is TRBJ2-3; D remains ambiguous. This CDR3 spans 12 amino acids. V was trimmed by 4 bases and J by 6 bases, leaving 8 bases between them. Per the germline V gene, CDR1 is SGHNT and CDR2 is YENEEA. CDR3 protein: CASSSNQDTQYF. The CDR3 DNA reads TGTGCCAGCAGCTCGAACCAGGATACGCAGTATTTT.

CDR3 loop: CASNPWDRSTDTQYF. The CDR3 DNA reads as TGTGCCAGCAACCCGTGGGACAGGAGCACAGATACGCAGTATTTT. V and J are TRBV2 and TRBJ2-3, with TRBD1 matching 8 bases. Germline CDR1 and CDR2: SNHLY and FYNNEI. CDR3 length: 15 amino acids. V was clipped by 7 bases and J by 0 bases; unmatched bases: 6.